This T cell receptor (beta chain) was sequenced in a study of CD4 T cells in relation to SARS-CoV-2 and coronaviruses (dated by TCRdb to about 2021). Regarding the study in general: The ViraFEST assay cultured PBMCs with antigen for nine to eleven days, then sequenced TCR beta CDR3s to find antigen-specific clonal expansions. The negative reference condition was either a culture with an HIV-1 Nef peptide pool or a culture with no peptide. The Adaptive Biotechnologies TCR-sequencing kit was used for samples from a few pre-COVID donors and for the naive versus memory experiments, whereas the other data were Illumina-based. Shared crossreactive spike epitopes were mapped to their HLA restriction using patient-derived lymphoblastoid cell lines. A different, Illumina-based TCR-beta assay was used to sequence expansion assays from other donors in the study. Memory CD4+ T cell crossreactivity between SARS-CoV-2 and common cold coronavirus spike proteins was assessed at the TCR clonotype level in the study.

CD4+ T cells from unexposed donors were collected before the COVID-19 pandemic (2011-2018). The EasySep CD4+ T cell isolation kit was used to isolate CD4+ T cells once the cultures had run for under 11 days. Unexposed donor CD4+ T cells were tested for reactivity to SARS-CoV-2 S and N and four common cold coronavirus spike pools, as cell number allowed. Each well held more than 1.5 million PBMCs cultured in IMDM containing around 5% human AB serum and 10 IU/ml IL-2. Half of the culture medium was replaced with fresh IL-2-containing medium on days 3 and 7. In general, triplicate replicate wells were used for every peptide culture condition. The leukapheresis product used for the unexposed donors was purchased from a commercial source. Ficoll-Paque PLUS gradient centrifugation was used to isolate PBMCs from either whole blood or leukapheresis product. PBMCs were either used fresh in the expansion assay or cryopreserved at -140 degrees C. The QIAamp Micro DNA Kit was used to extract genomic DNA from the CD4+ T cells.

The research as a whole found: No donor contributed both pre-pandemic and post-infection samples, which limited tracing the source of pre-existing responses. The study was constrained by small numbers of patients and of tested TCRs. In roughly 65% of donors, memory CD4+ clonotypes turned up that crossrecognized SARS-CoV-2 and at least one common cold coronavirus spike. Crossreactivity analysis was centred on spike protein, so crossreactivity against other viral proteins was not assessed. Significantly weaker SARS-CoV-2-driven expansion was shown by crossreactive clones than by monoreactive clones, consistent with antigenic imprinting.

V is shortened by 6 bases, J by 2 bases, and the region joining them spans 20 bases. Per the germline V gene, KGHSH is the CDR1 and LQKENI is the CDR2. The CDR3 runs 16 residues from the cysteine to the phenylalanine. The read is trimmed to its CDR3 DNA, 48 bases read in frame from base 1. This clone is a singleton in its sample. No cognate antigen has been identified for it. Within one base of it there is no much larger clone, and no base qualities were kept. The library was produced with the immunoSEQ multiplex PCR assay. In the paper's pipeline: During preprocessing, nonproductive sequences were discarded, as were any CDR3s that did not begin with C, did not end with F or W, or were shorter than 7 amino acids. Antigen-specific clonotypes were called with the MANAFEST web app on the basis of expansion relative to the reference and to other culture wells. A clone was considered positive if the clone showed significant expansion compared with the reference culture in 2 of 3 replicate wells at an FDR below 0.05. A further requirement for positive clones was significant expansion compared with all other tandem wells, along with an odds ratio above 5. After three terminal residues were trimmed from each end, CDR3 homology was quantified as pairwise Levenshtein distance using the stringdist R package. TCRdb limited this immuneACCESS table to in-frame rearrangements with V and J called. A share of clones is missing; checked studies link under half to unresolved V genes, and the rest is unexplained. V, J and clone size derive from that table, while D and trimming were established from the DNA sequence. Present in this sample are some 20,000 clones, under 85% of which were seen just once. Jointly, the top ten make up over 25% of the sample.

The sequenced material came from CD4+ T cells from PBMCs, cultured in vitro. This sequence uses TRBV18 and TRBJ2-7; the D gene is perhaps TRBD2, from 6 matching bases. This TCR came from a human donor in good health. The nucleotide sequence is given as TGTGCCAGCTCGTCACCCTGGAGGGATGCAACCTACGAGCAGTACTTC. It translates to CASSSPWRDATYEQYF. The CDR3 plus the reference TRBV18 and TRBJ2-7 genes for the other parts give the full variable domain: NAGVMQNPRHLVRRRGQEARLRCSPMKGHSHVYWYRQLPEEGLKFMVYLQKENIIDESGMPKERFSAEFPKEGPSILRIQQVVRGDSAAYFCASSSPWRDATYEQYFGPGTRLTVT.